Following are 11 T cell receptor beta chains from one sample sequenced in a study of T-cell memory formation after mild COVID-19. Via MiXCR, TCRdb re-called the 5' RACE reads, giving one row per CDR3 protein. Of around 250,000 distinct CDR3 sequences in the sample, 8% to 9.5% are singletons; the top ten hold roughly 21%. Sequencing was done on a sample of PBMCs or a T cell subset sorted from them (not recorded which). These receptors all come from a man between 18 and 29 years old who had mild COVID-19 (a few samples of this study predate the infection). Cell type and time point are not known.

A few counts support this clonotype. The chain couples TRBV4-3 to TRBJ2-3; 8 nucleotides agree with TRBD1. The CDR3 spans 16 residues. Losses at the gene ends were 3 bases for V and 5 bases for J; bases not matched to a gene: 10. CDR1 is LGHNA and CDR2 is YSLEER in the germline V gene. CDR3 coding DNA: TGCGCCAGCAGCCAGCCCGACAGGGGAACGGGAGATACGCAGTATTTT. Its protein is CASSQPDRGTGDTQYF.

This clonotype has a handful of counts. The chain employs TRBV5-5 and TRBJ2-1, with TRBD2 matching 7 bases. The CDR3 is 13 amino acids. The V segment lost 3 bases and the J segment 5 bases; nucleotides outside the gene matches: 2. CDR1 is SGHKS, CDR2 YYEKEE, per germline (reference sequence). Here the CDR3 reads CASSWSGNNEQFF. CDR3 nucleotides: TGTGCCAGCAGCTGGAGCGGGAACAATGAGCAGTTCTTC.

Only a few counts were recorded for this clonotype. V and J are TRBV18 and TRBJ1-6; D is unclear. V was pared by 3 bases and J by 13 bases, with 13 bases between. CDR3 size: 13 residues. Germline V CDR1 and CDR2: KGHSH, LQKENI. DNA of the CDR3: TGTGCCAGCTCACCCACTGACGGACGTCCCCTCCACTTT. Protein: CASSPTDGRPLHF.

This clonotype was seen repeatedly, ten times or more. This chain connects TRBV12-3 or TRBV12-4 to TRBJ2-7; 7 bases fit TRBD1. V gave up 6 bases and J gave up 7 bases; unmatched junction bases: 6. The CDR3 length is 12 residues. CDR3 coding DNA: TGTGCCAGCAGACCAGGGGGAAGAGAGCAGTACTTC. Translating gives CASRPGGREQYF.

The DNA of the CDR3 is TGCGCCAGCAGCTTTTCGGGTACGGGTCAGCCCCAGCATTTT. It codes for CASSFSGTGQPQHF. The gene calls are TRBV5-1 and TRBJ1-5; D ambiguous. V was clipped by 2 bases and J by 6 bases, with 12 bases between them. CDR1 is SGHRS, CDR2 YFSETQ, per germline. The CDR3 contains 14 residues.

This clonotype was picked up many times. This chain joins TRBV15 and TRBJ2-3; a possible D gene is TRBD1 (5 bases). The germline V and J ends were trimmed by 0 bases and 2 bases, with 12 bases remaining between them. The CDR3 is made up of 16 amino acids. The germline V gene encodes CDR1 LNHNV and CDR2 YYDKDF (reference sequence). CDR3 residues: CATSRDGAGYTDTQYF. The DNA of the CDR3 is TGTGCCACCAGCAGAGATGGGGCAGGGTACACAGATACGCAGTATTTT.

J is TRBJ2-7 and V is TRBV25-1; TRBD1 matches 7 bases. This CDR3 is 15 amino acids long. V gave up 1 base and J gave up 6 bases; unmatched junction bases: 9. From germline, CDR1 is MGHDK and CDR2 SYGVNS. The DNA of the CDR3 is TGTGCCAGCAGTGAATCCCTGACAGGGAGCGTCGAGCAGTACTTC. Protein: CASSESLTGSVEQYF.

There are many counts of this clonotype. The V gene is TRBV9, the J gene TRBJ1-3; tentative D call: TRBD1 (5 bases). Germline CDR1 is SGDLS and CDR2 is YYNGEE. The CDR3 sequence is 15 residues long. Trimming left V 0 bases short and J 3 bases short, with 10 bases between. Here the CDR3 reads CASSVGGTGGNTIYF. The CDR3 DNA is TGTGCCAGCAGCGTAGGGGGGACTGGTGGAAACACCATATATTTT.

Ten or more counts support this clonotype. J is TRBJ2-3 and V is TRBV6-2 or TRBV6-3, with no clear D. Germline loops: CDR1 MNHEY, CDR2 SVGEGT. Trimming took 3 bases from V and 6 from J, leaving 7 bases between them. There are 12 residues in the CDR3. CDR3 nucleotides: TGTGCCAGCAGTTATATCCACGATACGCAGTATTTT. It translates to CASSYIHDTQYF.

The chain combines TRBV30 with TRBJ2-7, with no clear D. The CDR3 covers 12 residues. Germline values: CDR1 GTSNPN, CDR2 SVGIG (reference sequence). Trimming cost V 2 bases and J 2 bases, with 7 bases left between them. The CDR3 DNA reads TGTGCCTGGAGTCCGTCCGCCTACGAGCAGTACTTC. Its protein product is CAWSPSAYEQYF.

V and J are TRBV18 and TRBJ1-5; D possibly corresponds to TRBD1 (5 bases). With 3 bases removed from V and 0 bases from J, the gap between germline ends came to 6 bases. Germline V CDR1 and CDR2: KGHSH, LQKENI. This CDR3 has 14 residues. The CDR3 reads CASSPTDSNQPQHF. CDR3 sequence (DNA): TGTGCCAGCTCACCGACAGATAGCAATCAGCCCCAGCATTTT.